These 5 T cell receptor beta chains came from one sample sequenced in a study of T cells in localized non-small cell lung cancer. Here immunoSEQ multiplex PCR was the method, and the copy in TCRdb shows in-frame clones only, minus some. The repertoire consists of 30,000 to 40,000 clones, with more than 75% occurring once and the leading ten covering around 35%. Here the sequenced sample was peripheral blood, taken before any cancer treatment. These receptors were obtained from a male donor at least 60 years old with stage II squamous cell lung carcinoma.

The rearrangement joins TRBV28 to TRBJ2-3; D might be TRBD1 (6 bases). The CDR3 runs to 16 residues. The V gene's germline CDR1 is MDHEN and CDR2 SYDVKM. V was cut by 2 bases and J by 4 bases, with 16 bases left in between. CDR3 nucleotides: TGTGCCAGCAGTTTACCGGACAGCCTACGGCCAGATACGCAGTATTTT. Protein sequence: CASSLPDSLRPDTQYF.

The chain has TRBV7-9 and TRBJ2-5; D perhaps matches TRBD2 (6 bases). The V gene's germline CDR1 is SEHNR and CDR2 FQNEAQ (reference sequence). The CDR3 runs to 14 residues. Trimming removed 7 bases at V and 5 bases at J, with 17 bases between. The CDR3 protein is CASTGGTRGETQYF. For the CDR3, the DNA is TGTGCCAGCACCGGGGGAACGAGGGGTGAGACCCAGTACTTC.

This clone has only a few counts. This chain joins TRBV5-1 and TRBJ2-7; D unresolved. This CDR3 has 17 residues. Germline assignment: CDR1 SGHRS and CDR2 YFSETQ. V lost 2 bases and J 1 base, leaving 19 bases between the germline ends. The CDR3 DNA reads TGCGCCAGCAGCTTCTCTTCCGACTCTCAACCGTCCTACGAGCAGTACTTC. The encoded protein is CASSFSSDSQPSYEQYF.

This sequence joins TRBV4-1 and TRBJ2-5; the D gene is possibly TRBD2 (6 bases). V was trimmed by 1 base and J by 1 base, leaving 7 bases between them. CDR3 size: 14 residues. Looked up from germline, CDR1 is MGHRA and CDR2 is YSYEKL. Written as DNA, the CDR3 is TGCGCCAGCAGCCAAGGGGACTTCCAAGAGACCCAGTACTTC. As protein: CASSQGDFQETQYF.

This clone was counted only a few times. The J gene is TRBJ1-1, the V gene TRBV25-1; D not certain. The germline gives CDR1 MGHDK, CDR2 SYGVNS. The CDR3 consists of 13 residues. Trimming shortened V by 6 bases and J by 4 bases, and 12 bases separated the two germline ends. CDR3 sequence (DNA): TGTGCCAGCAGCCAGTTCGGGGTCACTGAAGCTTTCTTT. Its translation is CASSQFGVTEAFF.